This T cell receptor beta chain was observed in a study of a mutant IDH1 vaccine in newly diagnosed glioma. Study information: Patients got radiotherapy, temozolomide, or both beforehand, and most got both.

With V trimmed by 3 bases and J by 6 bases, 9 bases remained unmatched. CDR1 is LNHDA and CDR2 is SQIVND in the germline V gene (reference sequence). The CDR3 has 16 amino acids. Time point described: baseline, week 1 (first vaccination visit). Treatment specified: pre-vaccination baseline after standard-of-care therapy. Assay: immunoSEQ multiplex PCR; the TCRdb copy retains only in-frame clones and omits some. In the table there are approximately 70,000 clones, 86% of which are singletons. The chain has TRBV19 and TRBJ1-5; 9 nucleotides match TRBD1. Sequenced material: PBMCs, taken from a glioma patient treated with radiotherapy, temozolomide or both. The TCR sequence derives from a man younger than 40 with glioma. The DNA for the CDR3 is TGTGCCAGTAGTATCGGGGTAGGGACAGGGCTTCAGCCCCAGCATTTT. It encodes CASSIGVGTGLQPQHF.